Listed below are T cell receptor beta chains from one sample, sequenced in a study of kidney transplant recipient with SARS-CoV-2 infection. MiXCR, applied by TCRdb to the reads, yields one record per CDR3 protein. The sample lists under 300,000 distinct CDR3 sequences, 25% to 30% occurring once. This sample comprised a blood sample, obtained at baseline and on approximately day 120 from a kidney transplant recipient. The receptors here all came from a young adult male patient who had COVID-19 and was a kidney transplant recipient. Some T cells may have come from the graft donor. The conserved cysteine and the conserved F or W are not part of the CDR3 here.

v_call | cdr3_aa
TRBV23-1 | ASSLLGGQHSNQPQH
TRBV20-1 | SAYSSSYNSPLH
TRBV20-1 | SASGTSGSTLDTQY
TRBV3-1 | ASSQDPGSEAF
TRBV6-1 | ASSEDRGARTGELF
TRBV18 | ASSPGQGSEQY
TRBV7-2 | ASSSTSGTGGSETQY
TRBV29-1 | SVLSGKGGNTEAF
TRBV12-3/TRBV12-4 | ASSSPASFRKTYGYT
TRBV30 | AWSSFVAGYT
TRBV20-1 | SAAYRGETQY
TRBV3-1 | ASSEFTPISIRTEAF
TRBV27 | ASVGGAGETQY
TRBV11-1 | ASSYSNKAGKTYGYT
TRBV5-1 | ASSWAAGEETQY
TRBV3-1 | ASSLAFPFVMQDTQY
TRBV4-1 | ASSQDYVGGGTEQF
TRBV6-2/TRBV6-3 | ASVAGAYLSYEQY
TRBV28 | ASSPGEVETQY
TRBV6-4 | ASSLVRSHGKTYGYT
TRBV12-3/TRBV12-4 | ASSWQGDTIY
TRBV5-4 | ASSPGREAPNEQF
TRBV6-5 | ASRDRGRRKPQH
TRBV12-3/TRBV12-4 | ASSTAVTAGKTYGYT
TRBV7-9 | ASLGTALSPEQF
TRBV11-2 | ASSVPRTSRKTYGYT
TRBV19 | ASGVVGEKLF
TRBV12-5 | ASGRRQGGNTEAF
TRBV9 | AQRIIVLKQSRANVLT
TRBV24-1 | ATSDPGTGDIQY
TRBV19 | ASSTNLTNRKTYGYT
TRBV4-1 | ASSRGRSTEAF
TRBV7-2 | ASSQISRDGKTYGYT
TRBV29-1 | SVSGATNEKLF
TRBV6-5 | ASSARHGAPLDTQY
TRBV7-6 | ASSPATGGTYNSPLH
TRBV20-1 | SARDTGMPHEQF
TRBV7-8 | ASSVRLFTRKTNGYT
TRBV29-1 | SVRVNTEAF
TRBV11-2 | ASSLDPGGVPYEQY
TRBV20-1 | SARIPGMVEAF
TRBV6-4 | ASSGGTSQSTDTQY
TRBV9 | ASISKYSRKTYGYT